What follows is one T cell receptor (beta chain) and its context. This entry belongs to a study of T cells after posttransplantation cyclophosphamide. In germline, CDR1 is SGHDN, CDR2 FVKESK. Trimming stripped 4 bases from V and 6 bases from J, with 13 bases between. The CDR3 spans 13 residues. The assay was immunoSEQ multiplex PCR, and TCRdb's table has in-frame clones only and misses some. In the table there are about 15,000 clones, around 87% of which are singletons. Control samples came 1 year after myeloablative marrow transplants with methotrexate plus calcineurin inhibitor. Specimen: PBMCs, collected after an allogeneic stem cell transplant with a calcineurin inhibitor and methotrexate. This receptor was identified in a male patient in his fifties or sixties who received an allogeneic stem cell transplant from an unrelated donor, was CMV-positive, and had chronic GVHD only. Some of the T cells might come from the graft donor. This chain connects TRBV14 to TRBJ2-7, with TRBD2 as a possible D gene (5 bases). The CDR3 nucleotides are TGTGCCAGCAGCCCTCTGACTCGGGGCGAGCAGTACTTC. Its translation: CASSPLTRGEQYF.